This T cell receptor (beta chain) originates from a study of cytomegalovirus exposure and HLA in healthy donors. Study at large: A previous analysis identified approximately 120 million unique TCR beta sequences derived from around 200 million T cells. The study's findings and limits: Several of the most significant clusters were apparently associated with common viral pathogens in a later analysis.

Germline values: CDR1 SNHLY, CDR2 FYNNEI. The CDR3 totals 14 residues. V was clipped by 6 bases and J by 7 bases; unmatched bases: 7. On this clone itself: The antigen remains undetermined.

PCR amplification relied on 60 Vbeta primers (plus 13 Jbeta primers). Original processing notes: An analysis performed later counted roughly 80 million unique TCR beta chains (approximately 12 million of them shared). The protocol was immunoSEQ multiplex PCR, while the TCRdb copy is restricted to in-frame clones and leaves out a portion. V, J and clone size are taken as reported in that table, and D and trimming were inferred from the DNA itself. In all, the sample yields around 80,000 clones. The chain recombines TRBV2 with TRBJ1-5; 9 nucleotides align to TRBD1. The sequenced sample was PBMCs. The sequence came from a boy aged 5-17 years in good health and CMV-seronegative. This CDR3 reads CASSGQGLGQPQHF. CDR3 bases: TGTGCCAGCAGCGGACAGGGGCTAGGGCAGCCCCAGCATTTT.